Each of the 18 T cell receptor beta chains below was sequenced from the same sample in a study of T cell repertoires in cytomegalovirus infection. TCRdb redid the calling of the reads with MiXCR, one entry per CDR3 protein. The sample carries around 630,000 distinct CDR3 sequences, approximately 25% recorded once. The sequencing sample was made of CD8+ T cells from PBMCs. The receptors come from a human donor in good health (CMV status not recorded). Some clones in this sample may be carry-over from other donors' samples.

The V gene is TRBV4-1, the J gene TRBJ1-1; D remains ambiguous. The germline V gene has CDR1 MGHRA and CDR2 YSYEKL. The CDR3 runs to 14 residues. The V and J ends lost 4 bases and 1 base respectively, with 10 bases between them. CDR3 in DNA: TGCGCCAGCAGCCTCCTAAGGTGGAACACTGAAGCTTTCTTT. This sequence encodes CASSLLRWNTEAFF.

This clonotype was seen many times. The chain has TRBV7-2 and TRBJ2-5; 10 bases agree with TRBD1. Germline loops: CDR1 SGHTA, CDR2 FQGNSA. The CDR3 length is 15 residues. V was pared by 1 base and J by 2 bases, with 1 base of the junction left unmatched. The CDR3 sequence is CASSLGDRGQETQYF. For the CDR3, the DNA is TGTGCCAGCAGCTTAGGGGACAGGGGACAAGAGACCCAGTACTTC.

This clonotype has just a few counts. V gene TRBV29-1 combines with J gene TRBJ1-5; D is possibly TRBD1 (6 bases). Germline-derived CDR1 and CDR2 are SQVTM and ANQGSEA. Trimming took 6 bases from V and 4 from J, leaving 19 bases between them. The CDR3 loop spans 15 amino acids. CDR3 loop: CSVERQDSKNQPQHF. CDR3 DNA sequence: TGCAGCGTGGAACGACAGGACAGTAAAAATCAGCCCCAGCATTTT.

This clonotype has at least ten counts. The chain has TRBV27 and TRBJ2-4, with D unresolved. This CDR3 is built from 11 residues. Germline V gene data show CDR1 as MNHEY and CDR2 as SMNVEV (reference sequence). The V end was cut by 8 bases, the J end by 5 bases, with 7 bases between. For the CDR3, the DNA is TGTGCCAGCGGAAAAGAAAACATTCAGTACTTC. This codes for CASGKENIQYF.

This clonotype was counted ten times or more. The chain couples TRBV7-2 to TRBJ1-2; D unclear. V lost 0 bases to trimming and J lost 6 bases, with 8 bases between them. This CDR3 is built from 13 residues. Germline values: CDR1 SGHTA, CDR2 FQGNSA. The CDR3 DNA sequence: TGTGCCAGCAGCTTAGCGCTCGGGGATGGCTACACCTTC. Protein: CASSLALGDGYTF. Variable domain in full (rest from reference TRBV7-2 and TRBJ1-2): GAGVSQSPSNKVTEKGKDVELRCDPISGHTALYWYRQSLGQGLEFLIYFQGNSAPDKSGLPSDRFSAERTGGSVSTLTIQRTQQEDSAVYLCASSLALGDGYTFGSGTRLTVV.

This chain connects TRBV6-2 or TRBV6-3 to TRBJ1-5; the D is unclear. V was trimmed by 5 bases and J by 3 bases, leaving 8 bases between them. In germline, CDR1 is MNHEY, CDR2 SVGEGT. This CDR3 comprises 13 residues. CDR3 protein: CASSNGNNQPQHF. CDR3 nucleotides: TGTGCCAGCAGTAACGGAAACAATCAGCCCCAGCATTTT.

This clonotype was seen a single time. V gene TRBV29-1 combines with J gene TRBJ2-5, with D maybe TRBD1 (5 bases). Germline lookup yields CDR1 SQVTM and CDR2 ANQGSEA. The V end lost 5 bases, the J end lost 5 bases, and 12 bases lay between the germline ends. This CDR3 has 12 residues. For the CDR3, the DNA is TGCAGCGTTACAGGAATCGGGGAGACCCAGTACTTC. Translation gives CSVTGIGETQYF.

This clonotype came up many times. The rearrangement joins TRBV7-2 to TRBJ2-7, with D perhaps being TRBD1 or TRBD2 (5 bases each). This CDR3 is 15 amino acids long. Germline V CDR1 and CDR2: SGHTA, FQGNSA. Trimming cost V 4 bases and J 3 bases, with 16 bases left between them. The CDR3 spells CASSYSRGYSYEQYF. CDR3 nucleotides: TGTGCCAGCAGCTATAGCCGGGGCTATAGCTACGAGCAGTACTTC.

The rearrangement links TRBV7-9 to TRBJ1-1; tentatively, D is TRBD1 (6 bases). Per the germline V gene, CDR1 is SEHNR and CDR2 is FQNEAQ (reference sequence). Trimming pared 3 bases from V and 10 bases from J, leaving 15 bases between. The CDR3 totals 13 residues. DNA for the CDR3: TGTGCCAGCAGCTTGCGGGCAGGGGATGGAGCTTTCTTT. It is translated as CASSLRAGDGAFF.

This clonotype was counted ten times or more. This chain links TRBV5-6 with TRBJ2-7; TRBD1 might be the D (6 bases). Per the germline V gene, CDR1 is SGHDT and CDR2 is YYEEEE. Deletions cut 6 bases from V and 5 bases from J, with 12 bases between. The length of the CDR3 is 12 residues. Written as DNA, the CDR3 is TGTGCCAGCACTTCCCACAGGGACGAGCAGTACTTC. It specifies CASTSHRDEQYF.

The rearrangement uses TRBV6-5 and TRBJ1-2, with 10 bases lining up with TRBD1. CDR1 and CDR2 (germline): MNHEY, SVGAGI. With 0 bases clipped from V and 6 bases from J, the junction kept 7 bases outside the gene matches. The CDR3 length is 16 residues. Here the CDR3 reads CASSYSPTGGPDGYTF. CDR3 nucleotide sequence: TGTGCCAGCAGTTACTCTCCGACAGGGGGCCCCGATGGCTACACCTTC.

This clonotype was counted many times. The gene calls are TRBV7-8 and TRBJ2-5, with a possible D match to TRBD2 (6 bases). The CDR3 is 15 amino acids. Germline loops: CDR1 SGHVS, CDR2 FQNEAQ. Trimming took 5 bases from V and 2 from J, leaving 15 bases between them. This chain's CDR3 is CASSPLGRGQETQYF. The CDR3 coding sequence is TGTGCCAGCAGCCCCCTAGGGCGGGGTCAAGAGACCCAGTACTTC.

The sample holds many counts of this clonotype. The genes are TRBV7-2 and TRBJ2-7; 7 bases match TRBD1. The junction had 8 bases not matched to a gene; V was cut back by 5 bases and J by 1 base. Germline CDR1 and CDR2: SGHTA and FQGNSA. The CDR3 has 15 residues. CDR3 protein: CASSVTGEASYEQYV. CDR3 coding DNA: TGTGCCAGCAGCGTTACAGGGGAAGCGTCCTACGAGCAGTACGTC.

CDR3 loop: CSARDPSGARETQYF. The CDR3 nucleotides read TGCAGTGCTAGAGATCCTAGCGGGGCTCGGGAGACCCAGTACTTC. V gene TRBV20-1 combines with J gene TRBJ2-5, with 9 bases matching TRBD2. This CDR3 is 15 amino acids long. Per germline, CDR1 DFQATT and CDR2 SNEGSKA (reference sequence). V lost 0 bases to trimming and J lost 5 bases; unmatched junction nucleotides: 7.

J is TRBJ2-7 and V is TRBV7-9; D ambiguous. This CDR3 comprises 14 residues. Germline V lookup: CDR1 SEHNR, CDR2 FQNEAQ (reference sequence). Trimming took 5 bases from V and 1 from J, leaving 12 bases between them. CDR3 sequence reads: CASSARSSSYEQYF. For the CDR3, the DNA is TGTGCCAGCAGCGCACGCTCGTCTTCCTACGAGCAGTACTTC.

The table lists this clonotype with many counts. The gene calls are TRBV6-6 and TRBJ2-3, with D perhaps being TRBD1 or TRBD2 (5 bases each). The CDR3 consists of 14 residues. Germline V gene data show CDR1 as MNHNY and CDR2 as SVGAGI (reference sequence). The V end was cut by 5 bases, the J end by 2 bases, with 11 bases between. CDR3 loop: CASSDAGATDTQYF. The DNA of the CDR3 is TGTGCCAGCAGTGACGCCGGGGCCACAGATACGCAGTATTTT.

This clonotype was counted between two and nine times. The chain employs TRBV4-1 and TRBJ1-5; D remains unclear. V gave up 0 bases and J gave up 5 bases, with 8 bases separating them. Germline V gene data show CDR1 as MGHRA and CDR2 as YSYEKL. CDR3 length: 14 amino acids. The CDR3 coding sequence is TGCGCCAGCAGCCAAGAAGGACCCGATCAGCCCCAGCATTTT. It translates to CASSQEGPDQPQHF.

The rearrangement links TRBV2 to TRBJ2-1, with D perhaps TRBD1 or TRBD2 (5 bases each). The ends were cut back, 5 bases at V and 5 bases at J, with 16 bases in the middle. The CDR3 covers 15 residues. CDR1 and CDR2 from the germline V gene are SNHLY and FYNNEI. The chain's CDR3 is CASSIAGTLNNEQFF. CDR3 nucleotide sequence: TGTGCCAGCAGTATTGCCGGGACCCTAAACAATGAGCAGTTCTTC.